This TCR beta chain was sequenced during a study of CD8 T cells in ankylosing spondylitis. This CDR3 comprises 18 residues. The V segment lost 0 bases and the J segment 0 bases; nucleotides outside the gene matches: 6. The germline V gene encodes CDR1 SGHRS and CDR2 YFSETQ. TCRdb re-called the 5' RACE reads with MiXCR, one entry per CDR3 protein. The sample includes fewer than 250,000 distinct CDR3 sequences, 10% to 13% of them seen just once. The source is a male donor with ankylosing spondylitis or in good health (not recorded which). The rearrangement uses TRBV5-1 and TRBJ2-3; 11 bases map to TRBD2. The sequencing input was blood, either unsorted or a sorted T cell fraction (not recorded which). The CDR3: CASSLGLAGGHSTDTQYF. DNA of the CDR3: TGCGCCAGCAGCTTGGGTCTAGCGGGGGGACATAGCACAGATACGCAGTATTTT.